The 5 T cell receptor beta chains below come from one sample, sequenced in a study of CD8+ T cells in alopecia areata. Documented treatment: oral pan-JAK inhibitor, 5-10 mg twice daily. After isolation, RNA underwent reverse transcription to generate cDNA as the sequencing template. The table came from immunoSEQ multiplex PCR; TCRdb's copy has only in-frame clones and leaves some out. The table records roughly 190,000 clones, 60% to 70% of them present only once. The specimen was CD4+ T cells sorted from blood, collected at week 4, from a patient treated with tofacitinib. These receptors all come from a human donor with alopecia areata.

This clone was recorded only once. The chain employs TRBV5-4 and TRBJ2-2; D is possibly TRBD1 (5 bases). V was shortened by 3 bases and J by 1 base, with 10 bases between the two germline ends. The CDR3 has 15 amino acids. CDR1 and CDR2 (germline): SGHNT, YYREEE (reference sequence). In DNA form, the CDR3 reads TGTGCCAGCAGCTCCCCCGACAGGAACACCGGGGAGCTGTTTTTT. Encoded protein: CASSSPDRNTGELFF.

The chain recombines TRBV6-5 with TRBJ1-4, with 7 bases aligning to TRBD1. Germline V gene data show CDR1 as MNHEY and CDR2 as SVGAGI. The V segment lost 5 bases and the J segment 8 bases; nucleotides outside the gene matches: 8. The CDR3 covers 14 residues. The CDR3 region has the DNA TGTGCCAGCAGTCAGGGGGGGATAAGCGAAAAACTGTTTTTT. It yields the protein CASSQGGISEKLFF.

This clone was seen a handful of times. For the CDR3, the DNA is TGTGCCAGTAGTATAATAGTCTACAATGAGCAGTTCTTC. This sequence encodes CASSIIVYNEQFF. V gene TRBV19 combines with J gene TRBJ2-1; D call uncertain. Per germline, CDR1 LNHDA and CDR2 SQIVND (reference sequence). The ends were cut back, 2 bases at V and 3 bases at J, with 5 bases in the middle. This CDR3 contains 13 residues.

The gene calls are TRBV29-1 and TRBJ2-1, with 8 bases lining up with TRBD1. The germline gives CDR1 SQVTM, CDR2 ANQGSEA. The CDR3 contains 12 residues. The junction had 7 bases not matched to a gene; V was cut back by 8 bases and J by 7 bases. CDR3 nucleotide sequence: TGCAGCCCCGGGACAGGTCTAAATGAGCAGTTCTTC. This encodes CSPGTGLNEQFF.

V and J are TRBV7-2 and TRBJ1-2; no clear D. The CDR3 is 14 amino acids. V lost 5 bases and J lost 1, with 11 bases in between. CDR1 and CDR2 (germline): SGHTA, FQGNSA. Written as DNA, the CDR3 is TGTGCCAGCAGCATAACGACCGTTAACTATGGCTACACCTTC. Translated, it gives CASSITTVNYGYTF. Together with reference TRBV7-2 and TRBJ1-2, the CDR3 gives the full variable domain: GAGVSQSPSNKVTEKGKDVELRCDPISGHTALYWYRQSLGQGLEFLIYFQGNSAPDKSGLPSDRFSAERTGGSVSTLTIQRTQQEDSAVYLCASSITTVNYGYTFGSGTRLTVV.